This TCR beta chain was found in a study of T cell repertoires in cytomegalovirus infection. Study background: Both CMV infection and a matching HLA type were indicated by public TCR beta signatures. Broader study findings: What dominated the ex vivo response were HLA-C-restricted CMV-specific TCR beta clonotypes. The study identified carriers of CMV plus the relevant HLA from cumulative public TCR beta family frequency.

TCRdb recomputed calls from the reads with MiXCR, one row per CDR3 protein. Of a few hundred thousand distinct CDR3 sequences in the sample, approximately 15% were seen once. Trimming removed 0 bases at V and 2 bases at J, with 17 bases between. The CDR3 spans 16 residues. Germline lookup yields CDR1 DFQATT and CDR2 SNEGSKA (reference sequence). Points on this clonotype: Antigen specificity is unknown.

The V call is TRBV20-1, the J call TRBJ2-7, with a possible D match to TRBD2 (5 bases). The TCR originated in a human donor in good health (CMV status not recorded). Some clones in this sample may be carry-over from other donors' samples. Sequenced input: CD8+ T cells from PBMCs. The CDR3 DNA reads TGCAGTGCTAGAGATCCGGGCGGGCGGAGGACCTACGAGCAGTACTTC. Amino acid sequence: CSARDPGGRRTYEQYF.